This T cell receptor (beta chain) was found in a study of TIL therapy for anti-PD-1-resistant metastatic lung cancer. Across the study: Progressing patients received lymphodepletion, expanded TIL infusion and IL-2. Several tumors were EGFR-mutant and two were ALK-rearranged.

Germline CDR1 is GTSNPN and CDR2 is SVGIG (reference sequence). CDR3 length: 15 residues. Trimming took 0 bases from V and 8 from J; bases not matched to a gene: 10. Regarding time point: pre-treatment sample, taken before nivolumab and TIL therapy. The libraries were made with immunoSEQ v3. Sequencing depth was approximately 2 million read pairs for survey level, 5-6 million for deep. Measured with immunoSEQ multiplex PCR; TCRdb has only the in-frame clones, and not every one. The sample has more than 15,000 clones; 75% to 80% are singletons. The receptor was isolated from a person between 25 and 80 years old with non-small cell lung cancer. The chain recombines TRBV30 with TRBJ1-2, with TRBD1 identical over 9 bases. Material: blood, obtained at baseline. For the CDR3, the DNA is TGTGCCTGGAGTGTGGGGACAGGGATCCTCTTGGGCTACACCTTC. Protein sequence: CAWSVGTGILLGYTF.